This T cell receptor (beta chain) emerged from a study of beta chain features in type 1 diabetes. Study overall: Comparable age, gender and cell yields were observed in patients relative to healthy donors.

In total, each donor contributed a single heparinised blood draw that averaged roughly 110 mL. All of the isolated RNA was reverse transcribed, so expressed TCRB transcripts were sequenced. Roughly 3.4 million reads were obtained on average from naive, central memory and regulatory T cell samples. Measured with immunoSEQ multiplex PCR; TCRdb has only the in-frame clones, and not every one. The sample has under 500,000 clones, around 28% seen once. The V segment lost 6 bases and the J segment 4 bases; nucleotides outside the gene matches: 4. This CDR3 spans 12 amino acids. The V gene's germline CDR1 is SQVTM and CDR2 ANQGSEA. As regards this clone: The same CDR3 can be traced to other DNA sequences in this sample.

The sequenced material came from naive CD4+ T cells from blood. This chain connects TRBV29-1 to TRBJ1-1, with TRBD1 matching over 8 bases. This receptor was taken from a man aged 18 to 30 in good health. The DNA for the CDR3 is TGCAGCGTCGCCACAGGGGGCACTGAAGCTTTCTTT. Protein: CSVATGGTEAFF.